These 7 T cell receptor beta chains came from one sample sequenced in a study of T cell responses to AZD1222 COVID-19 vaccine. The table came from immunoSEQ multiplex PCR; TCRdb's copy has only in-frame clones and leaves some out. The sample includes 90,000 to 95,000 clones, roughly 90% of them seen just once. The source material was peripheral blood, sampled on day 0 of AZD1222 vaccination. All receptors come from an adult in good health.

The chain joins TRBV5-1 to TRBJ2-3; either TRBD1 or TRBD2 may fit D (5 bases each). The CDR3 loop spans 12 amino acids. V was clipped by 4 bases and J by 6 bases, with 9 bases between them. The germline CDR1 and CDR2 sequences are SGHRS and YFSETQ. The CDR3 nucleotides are TGCGCCAGCAGCGACGAGGGGGATACGCAGTATTTT. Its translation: CASSDEGDTQYF.

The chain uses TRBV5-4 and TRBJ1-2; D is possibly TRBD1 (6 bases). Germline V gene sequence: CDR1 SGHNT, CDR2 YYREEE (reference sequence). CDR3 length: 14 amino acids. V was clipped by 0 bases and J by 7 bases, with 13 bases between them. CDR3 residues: CASSLAQGRGGYTF. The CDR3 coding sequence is TGTGCCAGCAGCTTGGCGCAGGGGAGAGGTGGCTACACCTTC.

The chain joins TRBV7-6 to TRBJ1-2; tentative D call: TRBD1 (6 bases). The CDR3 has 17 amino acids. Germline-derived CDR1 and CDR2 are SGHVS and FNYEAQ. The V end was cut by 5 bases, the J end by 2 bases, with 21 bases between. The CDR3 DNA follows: TGTGCCAGCAGCCCACTTGCGACAGGCGAGGGGAACTATGGCTACACCTTC. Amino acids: CASSPLATGEGNYGYTF.

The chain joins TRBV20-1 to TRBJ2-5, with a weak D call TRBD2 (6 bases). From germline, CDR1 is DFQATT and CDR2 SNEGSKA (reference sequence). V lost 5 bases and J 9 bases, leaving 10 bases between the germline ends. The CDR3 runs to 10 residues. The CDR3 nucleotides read TGCAGTGCTGGACGCGGGGCCCAGTACTTC. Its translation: CSAGRGAQYF.

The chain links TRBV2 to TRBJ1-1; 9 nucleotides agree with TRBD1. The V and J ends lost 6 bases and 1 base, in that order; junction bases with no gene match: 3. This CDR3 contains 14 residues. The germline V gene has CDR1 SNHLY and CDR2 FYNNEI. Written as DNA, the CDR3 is TGTGCCAGCAGGGACAGGGGACCGAACACTGAAGCTTTCTTT. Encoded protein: CASRDRGPNTEAFF. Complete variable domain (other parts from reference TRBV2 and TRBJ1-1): EPEVTQTPSHQVTQMGQEVILRCVPISNHLYFYWYRQILGQKVEFLVSFYNNEISEKSEIFDDQFSVERPDGSNFTLKIRSTKLEDSAMYFCASRDRGPNTEAFFGQGTRLTVV.

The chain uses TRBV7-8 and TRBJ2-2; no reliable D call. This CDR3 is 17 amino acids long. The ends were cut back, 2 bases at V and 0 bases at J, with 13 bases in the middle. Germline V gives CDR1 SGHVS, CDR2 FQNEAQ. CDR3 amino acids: CASSLSPGRSNTGELFF. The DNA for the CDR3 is TGTGCCAGCAGCTTATCCCCCGGACGTTCGAACACCGGGGAGCTGTTTTTT.

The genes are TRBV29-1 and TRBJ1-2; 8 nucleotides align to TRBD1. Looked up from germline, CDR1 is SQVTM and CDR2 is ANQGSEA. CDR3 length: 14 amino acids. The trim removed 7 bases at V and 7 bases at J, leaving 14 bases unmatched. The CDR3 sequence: CSAALDRAPGGYTF. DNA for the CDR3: TGCAGCGCTGCCCTGGACAGGGCTCCGGGTGGCTACACCTTC. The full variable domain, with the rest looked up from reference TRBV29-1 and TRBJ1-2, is SAVISQKPSRDICQRGTSLTIQCQVDSQVTMMFWYRQQPGQSLTLIATANQGSEATYESGFVIDKFPISRPNLTFSTLTVSNMSPEDSSIYLCSAALDRAPGGYTFGSGTRLTVV.